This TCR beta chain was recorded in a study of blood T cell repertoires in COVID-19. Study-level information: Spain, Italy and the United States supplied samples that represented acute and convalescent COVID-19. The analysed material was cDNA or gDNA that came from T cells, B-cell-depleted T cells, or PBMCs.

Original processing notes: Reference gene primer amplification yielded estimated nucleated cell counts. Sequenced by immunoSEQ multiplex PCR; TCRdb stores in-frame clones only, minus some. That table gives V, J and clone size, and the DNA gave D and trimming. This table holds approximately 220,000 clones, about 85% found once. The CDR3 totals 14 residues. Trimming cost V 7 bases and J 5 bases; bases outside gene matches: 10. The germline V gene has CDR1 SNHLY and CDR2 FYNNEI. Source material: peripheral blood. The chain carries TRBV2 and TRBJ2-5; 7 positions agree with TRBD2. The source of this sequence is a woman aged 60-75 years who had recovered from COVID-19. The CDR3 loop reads CASNRGEGGETQYF. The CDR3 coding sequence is TGTGCCAGCAACCGAGGGGAGGGAGGGGAGACCCAGTACTTC.